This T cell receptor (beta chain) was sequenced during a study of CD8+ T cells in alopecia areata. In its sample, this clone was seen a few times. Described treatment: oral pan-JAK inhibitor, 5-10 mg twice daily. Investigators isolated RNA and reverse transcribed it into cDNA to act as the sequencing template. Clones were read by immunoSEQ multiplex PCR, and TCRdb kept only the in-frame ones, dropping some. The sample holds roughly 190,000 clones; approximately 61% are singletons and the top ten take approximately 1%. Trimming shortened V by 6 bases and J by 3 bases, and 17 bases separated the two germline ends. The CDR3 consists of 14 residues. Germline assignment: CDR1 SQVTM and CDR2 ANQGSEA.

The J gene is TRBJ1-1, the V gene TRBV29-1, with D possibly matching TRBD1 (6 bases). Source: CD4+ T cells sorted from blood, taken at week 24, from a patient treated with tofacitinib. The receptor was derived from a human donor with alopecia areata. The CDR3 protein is CSVKTGPGDTEAFF. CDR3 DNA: TGCAGCGTCAAAACAGGGCCCGGGGACACTGAAGCTTTCTTT.